The next 21 T cell receptor beta chains were all read from a single sample in a study of PD-1 blockade in classical Hodgkin lymphoma. Each patient relapsed following autologous stem cell transplantation, and prior brentuximab vedotin exposure differed. Produced via immunoSEQ multiplex PCR; TCRdb's table is partial and in-frame only. The top ten hold 6.5% to 8% of the sample, which has 55,000 to 80,000 clones, 93% seen once. The sample here was peripheral blood mononuclear cells (PBMCs), taken at baseline. These receptors originate from a human donor with classical Hodgkin lymphoma.

CDR3 nucleotide sequence: TGTGCCAGTAGTCTAAGCTCCTACAATGAGCAGTTCTTC. As protein: CASSLSSYNEQFF. V gene TRBV19 combines with J gene TRBJ2-1; the D is unclear. The CDR3 runs to 13 residues. The ends were cut back, 5 bases at V and 0 bases at J, with 5 bases in the middle. Germline-derived CDR1 and CDR2 are LNHDA and SQIVND (reference sequence).

The chain joins TRBV28 to TRBJ1-2; no clear D gene. The CDR3 sequence is 14 residues long. From germline, CDR1 is MDHEN and CDR2 SYDVKM. Deletions cut 2 bases from V and 8 bases from J, with 15 bases between. CDR3 nucleotide sequence: TGTGCCAGCAGTTTAAAACCTACTGAAAGCGGCTACACCTTC. Translated: CASSLKPTESGYTF.

The rearrangement links TRBV5-1 to TRBJ2-2, with 11 bases lining up with TRBD1. The CDR3 is 14 amino acids. Trimming took 4 bases from V and 6 from J; bases not matched to a gene: 2. Germline assignment: CDR1 SGHRS and CDR2 YFSETQ. CDR3: CASSPGQGAGELFF. In DNA, the CDR3 is TGCGCCAGCAGCCCGGGACAGGGGGCCGGGGAGCTGTTTTTT.

The rearrangement links TRBV7-3 to TRBJ2-5; 11 bases align to TRBD2. The CDR3 runs 15 residues. Germline trimming cut 5 bases from V and 4 bases from J; bases unmatched to any gene: 6. Germline CDR1 is SGHTA and CDR2 is FQGTGA. This CDR3 reads CASSRTGTSGETQYF. The CDR3 nucleotides are TGTGCCAGCAGCCGTACCGGGACTAGCGGAGAGACCCAGTACTTC. Full variable domain (rest looked up from reference TRBV7-3 and TRBJ2-5): GAGVSQTPSNKVTEKGKYVELRCDPISGHTALYWYRQSLGQGPEFLIYFQGTGAADDSGLPNDRFFAVRPEGSVSTLKIQRTERGDSAVYLCASSRTGTSGETQYFGPGTRLLVL.

This clone has just one count. This chain connects TRBV29-1 to TRBJ1-2; no firm D call. Germline-derived CDR1 and CDR2 are SQVTM and ANQGSEA. Trimming removed 2 bases from V and 13 bases from J, with 17 bases in between. This CDR3 contains 12 residues. The DNA for the CDR3 is TGCAGCGTTGAATCCGGGTCCCGGGTTTTCACCTTC. As protein: CSVESGSRVFTF.

CDR3 sequence reads: CAGRKDGTYEQYF. The CDR3 nucleotides read TGTGCCGGCCGGAAGGACGGAACCTACGAGCAGTACTTC. The chain carries TRBV30 and TRBJ2-7; D is unclear. This CDR3 comprises 13 residues. Germline assignment: CDR1 GTSNPN and CDR2 SVGIG (reference sequence). With 8 bases removed from V and 2 bases from J, the gap between germline ends came to 16 bases.

The chain is built from TRBV18 and TRBJ2-3, with D possibly matching TRBD1 (7 bases). The ends were cut back, 3 bases at V and 1 base at J, with 14 bases in the middle. The CDR3 is 16 amino acids. Per the germline V gene, CDR1 is KGHSH and CDR2 is LQKENI. CDR3 protein: CASSPRTGGGTDTQYF. The CDR3 region has the DNA TGTGCCAGCTCACCGAGGACAGGAGGGGGCACAGATACGCAGTATTTT.

This clone was observed a single time. V and J are TRBV27 and TRBJ2-1; D unclear. Trimming shortened V by 8 bases and J by 0 bases, and 14 bases separated the two germline ends. CDR1 is MNHEY, CDR2 SMNVEV, per germline (reference sequence). The CDR3 contains 15 residues. CDR3 sequence (DNA): TGTGCCAGCGGAGCTACCCCGAGCTCCTACAATGAGCAGTTCTTC. This codes for CASGATPSSYNEQFF.

The CDR3: CASSGEGAAWVYEQYF. As DNA, the CDR3 is TGTGCCAGCAGCGGAGAGGGGGCAGCGTGGGTTTACGAGCAGTACTTC. This chain uses TRBV9 with TRBJ2-7; 7 bases are a match to TRBD1. V dropped 3 bases and J dropped 4; count of bases not matched to a gene: 13. There are 16 residues in the CDR3. Germline V lookup: CDR1 SGDLS, CDR2 YYNGEE.

This chain links TRBV30 with TRBJ2-7; D remains unclear. The germline V gene has CDR1 GTSNPN and CDR2 SVGIG (reference sequence). The CDR3 is made up of 15 amino acids. Deletions cut 5 bases from V and 0 bases from J, with 17 bases between. The CDR3 nucleotides read TGTGCCTGGTCGGTAATGGCAGGTCCCTCCTACGAGCAGTACTTC. This codes for CAWSVMAGPSYEQYF. Drawing the rest from reference TRBV30 and TRBJ2-7, the complete variable domain is SQTIHQWPATLVQPVGSPLSLECTVEGTSNPNLYWYRQAAGRGLQLLFYSVGIGQISSEVPQNLSASRPQDRQFILSSKKLLLSDSGFYLCAWSVMAGPSYEQYFGPGTRLTVT.

The chain recombines TRBV30 with TRBJ1-4; D call uncertain. Germline V gene lookup returns CDR1 GTSNPN and CDR2 SVGIG (reference sequence). This CDR3 is 20 amino acids long. The V gene lost 4 bases and the J gene lost 5 bases, with 32 bases spanning the gap. The chain's CDR3 is CAWTLPTGSLPGQENEKLFF. DNA for the CDR3: TGTGCCTGGACTCTCCCCACGGGTTCCCTCCCCGGGCAGGAGAATGAAAAACTGTTTTTT.

The chain links TRBV19 to TRBJ2-7; D ambiguous. Trimming removed 3 bases from V and 3 bases from J, with 15 bases in between. Germline values: CDR1 LNHDA, CDR2 SQIVND (reference sequence). The CDR3 contains 15 residues. CDR3 sequence: CASSMTLVLSYEQYF. The CDR3 DNA is TGTGCCAGTAGTATGACCTTGGTCCTAAGCTACGAGCAGTACTTC.

The V gene is TRBV30, the J gene TRBJ1-2, with D perhaps matching TRBD1 (5 bases). Germline-derived CDR1 and CDR2 are GTSNPN and SVGIG (reference sequence). The CDR3 is made up of 13 amino acids. V was cut by 5 bases and J by 8 bases, with 18 bases left in between. The CDR3 DNA is TGTGCCTGGGATCACCGGGGGTTACAGGGCTACACCTTC. Its translation is CAWDHRGLQGYTF.

The chain joins TRBV7-2 to TRBJ1-5; D is uncertain. CDR3 size: 13 residues. V shed 1 base and J shed 5 bases, with 6 bases lying between them. CDR1 and CDR2 from the germline V gene are SGHTA and FQGNSA. The CDR3 spells CASSLGPDQPQHF. The CDR3 DNA reads as TGTGCCAGCAGCTTAGGTCCGGATCAGCCCCAGCATTTT.

The chain couples TRBV11-2 to TRBJ1-6, with a weak D call TRBD1 (5 bases). V lost 2 bases, J lost 11 bases, and 13 bases lay in between. This CDR3 is 14 amino acids long. Germline CDR1 reads SGHAT; CDR2 reads FQNNGV. CDR3 in amino acids: CASSLPPGPTPLHF. CDR3 coding DNA: TGTGCCAGCAGCTTACCCCCGGGGCCAACACCCCTCCACTTT.

The chain joins TRBV28 to TRBJ2-7; D is perhaps TRBD1 (6 bases). Germline assignment: CDR1 MDHEN and CDR2 SYDVKM. V was cut by 6 bases and J by 6 bases, with 18 bases left in between. CDR3 length equals 14 residues. DNA for the CDR3: TGTGCCAGCAGCATACCACCGGGACACCTCGAGCAGTACTTC. As protein: CASSIPPGHLEQYF.

The sample holds one count of this clone. The genes are TRBV18 and TRBJ2-3; no clear D. The CDR3 has 11 amino acids. In germline, CDR1 is KGHSH, CDR2 LQKENI. The ends were cut back, 2 bases at V and 8 bases at J, with 5 bases in the middle. CDR3 DNA: TGTGCCAGCTCACCAATGGGTACGCAGTATTTT. This gives the protein CASSPMGTQYF.

The chain uses TRBV5-1 and TRBJ2-1; TRBD2 aligns across 8 bases. V shed 4 bases, J shed 2 bases, and the junction held 8 bases outside the gene matches. The CDR3 covers 16 residues. Germline CDR1 and CDR2: SGHRS and YFSETQ. The CDR3 region is CASSPTPAGAYNEQFF. The CDR3 bases are TGCGCCAGCAGCCCCACCCCAGCGGGAGCCTACAATGAGCAGTTCTTC.

The chain recombines TRBV5-1 with TRBJ2-7; the D gene is possibly TRBD2 (5 bases). The CDR3 is made up of 14 amino acids. Trimming removed 3 bases at V and 3 bases at J, with 13 bases between. Germline CDR1 and CDR2: SGHRS and YFSETQ. CDR3 protein: CASSSAGEGYEQYF. Here the CDR3 DNA reads TGCGCCAGCAGCTCTGCCGGGGAAGGCTACGAGCAGTACTTC.

The chain links TRBV5-6 to TRBJ2-1; 11 nucleotides match TRBD2. The CDR3 is 19 amino acids. In germline, CDR1 is SGHDT, CDR2 YYEEEE. V trimming: 4 bases; J trimming: 9 bases; junction bases outside the gene matches: 21. The CDR3 region is CASSAHRGQGLAGGAEQFF. The CDR3 DNA reads TGTGCCAGCAGCGCACACAGGGGGCAGGGATTAGCGGGAGGGGCTGAGCAGTTCTTC.

This chain joins TRBV5-1 and TRBJ2-5; D remains ambiguous. CDR1 and CDR2 from the germline V gene are SGHRS and YFSETQ. Trimming cost V 1 base and J 3 bases, with 10 bases left between them. The CDR3 consists of 14 residues. The CDR3 DNA is TGCGCCAGCAGCTTGATAGGAACTGAAGAGACCCAGTACTTC. Protein sequence: CASSLIGTEETQYF.